The 24 T cell receptor beta chains reported below all come from one sample, sequenced in a study of CD8 T cells in ankylosing spondylitis. Study results and caveats: Blood of patients with ankylosing spondylitis appeared to be characterized by a TCR beta motif of several highly homologous variants.

TCRdb reprocessed the 5' RACE reads via MiXCR and lists one record per CDR3 protein. The table lists a few hundred thousand distinct CDR3 sequences, approximately 16% of them singletons, with approximately 40% in the top ten. Their antigens remain unidentified. Sequencing was performed on blood, either unsorted or a sorted T cell fraction (not recorded which). These receptors came from a male donor with ankylosing spondylitis.

The genes are TRBV4-3 and TRBJ1-1; D unresolved. The CDR3 is 15 residues long. Germline V gene lookup returns CDR1 LGHNA and CDR2 YSLEER. V was cut by 0 bases and J by 1 base, with 9 bases left in between. CDR3 residues: CASSQDPSGNTEAFF. The CDR3 bases are TGCGCCAGCAGCCAAGACCCTTCGGGGAACACTGAAGCTTTCTTT.

This clonotype has just a few counts. This chain joins TRBV11-1 and TRBJ1-6; a possible D gene is TRBD1 (5 bases). With 5 bases removed from V and 0 bases from J, the gap between germline ends came to 17 bases. The CDR3 is 18 residues long. Germline V gene sequence: CDR1 SGHAT, CDR2 FQDESV (reference sequence). The DNA for the CDR3 is TGTGCCAGCAGCACCTTGGGACCCCGAAGCTCCTATAATTCACCCCTCCACTTT. This sequence encodes CASSTLGPRSSYNSPLHF.

This clonotype was seen a handful of times. The rearrangement uses TRBV12-3 or TRBV12-4 and TRBJ2-1; 10 nucleotides match TRBD2. Trimming removed 6 bases from V and 7 bases from J; junction bases left unmatched: 12. CDR3 length: 16 amino acids. As DNA, the CDR3 is TGTGCCAGCAGCCCCTGGACTAGCGGCCCTTTTAATGAGCAGTTCTTC. It is translated as CASSPWTSGPFNEQFF.

This chain connects TRBV15 to TRBJ1-1; D ambiguous. The V gene lost 5 bases and the J gene lost 1 base, with 8 bases spanning the gap. This CDR3 region has 13 residues. Germline V lookup: CDR1 LNHNV, CDR2 YYDKDF (reference sequence). The CDR3 DNA sequence: TGTGCCACCAGCTCTGAAGAGAACACTGAAGCTTTCTTT. Its protein is CATSSEENTEAFF. The complete variable domain, with remaining parts taken from reference TRBV15 and TRBJ1-1, reads DAMVIQNPRYQVTQFGKPVTLSCSQTLNHNVMYWYQQKSSQAPKLLFHYYDKDFNNEADTPDNFQSRRPNTSFCFLDIRSPGLGDTAMYLCATSSEENTEAFFGQGTRLTVV.

In this sample, this clonotype turned up a few times. V is TRBV7-3 and J is TRBJ2-1; 11 bases map to TRBD2. Germline loops: CDR1 SGHTA, CDR2 FQGTGA. V was clipped by 0 bases and J by 6 bases; unmatched bases: 7. This CDR3 spans 17 amino acids. The CDR3 nucleotides are TGTGCCAGCAGCTTAACGGGGCTAGCGGGGGGTTTCAATGAGCAGTTCTTC. This gives the protein CASSLTGLAGGFNEQFF.

At least ten counts were recorded for this clonotype. V and J are TRBV12-3 or TRBV12-4 and TRBJ1-5, with 11 bases aligning to TRBD1. J gave up 7 bases and V 9 bases, and 5 bases lay outside the gene matches. The CDR3 length is 13 residues. CDR3 bases: TGTGCCAGTGGACAGGGGGCCTACCAGCCCCAGCATTTT. Residues: CASGQGAYQPQHF.

J is TRBJ2-7 and V is TRBV4-1; 9 nucleotides line up with TRBD1. Germline V gene lookup returns CDR1 MGHRA and CDR2 YSYEKL. This CDR3 is 15 amino acids long. Losses at the gene ends were 1 base for V and 3 bases for J; bases not matched to a gene: 4. The CDR3 here is CASSQAGTGSYEQYF. The DNA of the CDR3 is TGCGCCAGCAGCCAAGCTGGGACAGGGAGCTACGAGCAGTACTTC.

The chain combines TRBV12-3 or TRBV12-4 with TRBJ1-6; a weak D match, TRBD1 (5 bases). V was clipped by 4 bases and J by 7 bases, with 8 bases between them. This CDR3 is 13 amino acids long. CDR3 sequence reads: CASSWAGNSPLHF. The CDR3 DNA is TGTGCCAGCAGTTGGGCAGGGAATTCACCCCTCCACTTT.

The sample holds many counts of this clonotype. The CDR3 reads CASSLGRASYEQYF. The CDR3 nucleotides read TGTGCCAGCAGCTTGGGCAGGGCGTCCTACGAGCAGTACTTC. This sequence joins TRBV5-6 and TRBJ2-7, with a possible D match to TRBD1 (5 bases). Germline values: CDR1 SGHDT, CDR2 YYEEEE. The CDR3 spans 14 residues. V was trimmed by 0 bases and J by 1 base, leaving 8 bases between them.

This clonotype was counted between two and nine times. The chain carries TRBV20-1 and TRBJ2-1; 9 bases agree with TRBD2. J gave up 2 bases and V 2 bases, and 7 bases lay outside the gene matches. The CDR3 sequence is 16 residues long. Germline assignment: CDR1 DFQATT and CDR2 SNEGSKA (reference sequence). Here the CDR3 DNA reads TGCAGTGCTAGACTTAGCGGGAGACACCCCTACAATGAGCAGTTCTTC. Its translation is CSARLSGRHPYNEQFF.

This chain uses TRBV28 with TRBJ2-7, with a weak D call TRBD2 (5 bases). Trimming cost V 1 base and J 6 bases, with 13 bases left between them. The CDR3 length is 14 residues. CDR1 is MDHEN, CDR2 SYDVKM, per germline. This chain's CDR3 is CASSLYRGQREQYF. CDR3 DNA sequence: TGTGCCAGCAGTTTATACCGGGGTCAGCGCGAGCAGTACTTC.

This clonotype was detected a few times. The chain employs TRBV27 and TRBJ1-1, with TRBD1 matching 7 bases. After removal of 2 bases from V and 1 base from J, the junction contained 4 bases not matched to a gene. The length of the CDR3 is 15 residues. Germline values: CDR1 MNHEY, CDR2 SMNVEV (reference sequence). CDR3 loop: CASSLRGGRNTEAFF. CDR3 sequence (DNA): TGTGCCAGCAGTTTAAGAGGGGGCCGGAACACTGAAGCTTTCTTT.

This clonotype showed up just a few times. V usage is TRBV4-1 and J usage is TRBJ2-3; 9 bases are a match to TRBD2. The CDR3 is made up of 16 amino acids. Germline CDR1 is MGHRA and CDR2 is YSYEKL. Trimming cost V 2 bases and J 3 bases; bases outside gene matches: 6. The CDR3 region is CASSQLAGSSTDTQYF. The CDR3 nucleotides read TGCGCCAGCAGCCAACTAGCGGGGTCTAGTACAGATACGCAGTATTTT.

This chain uses TRBV28 with TRBJ2-1; TRBD1 matches 9 bases. V was clipped by 3 bases and J by 6 bases; unmatched bases: 3. This CDR3 contains 14 residues. Germline V gene lookup returns CDR1 MDHEN and CDR2 SYDVKM. The CDR3 coding sequence is TGTGCCAGCAGTTTTAGGGGACAGGGCAATGAGCAGTTCTTC. It translates to CASSFRGQGNEQFF.

This clonotype was recorded a few times. The V call is TRBV7-3, the J call TRBJ2-1, with 7 bases aligning to TRBD1. Per the germline V gene, CDR1 is SGHTA and CDR2 is FQGTGA. The CDR3 extends over 15 amino acids. Unmatched junction bases numbered 7, after V lost 5 bases and J lost 3 bases. In nucleotides, the CDR3 is TGTGCCAGCAGCCAGGGGGTAGGGGACTACAATGAGCAGTTCTTC. Residues: CASSQGVGDYNEQFF. Looking up the rest from reference TRBV7-3 and TRBJ2-1 gives the full variable domain: GAGVSQTPSNKVTEKGKYVELRCDPISGHTALYWYRQSLGQGPEFLIYFQGTGAADDSGLPNDRFFAVRPEGSVSTLKIQRTERGDSAVYLCASSQGVGDYNEQFFGPGTRLTVL.

This clonotype was counted only a few times. The chain links TRBV5-1 to TRBJ2-6; 10 positions agree with TRBD2. The trim removed 8 bases at V and 1 base at J, leaving 15 bases unmatched. Per germline, CDR1 SGHRS and CDR2 YFSETQ. This CDR3 contains 19 residues. CDR3 region: CASMGASGGFASGANVLTF. The DNA for the CDR3 is TGCGCCAGTATGGGAGCTAGCGGGGGTTTCGCGTCTGGGGCCAACGTCCTGACTTTC.

This sequence joins TRBV6-1 and TRBJ1-1, with D perhaps matching TRBD1 (6 bases). Germline loops: CDR1 MNHNS, CDR2 SASEGT. This CDR3 is 16 amino acids long. Trimming stripped 7 bases from V and 6 bases from J, with 24 bases between. The CDR3 protein is CASNSDLRGVFSEAFF. CDR3 sequence (DNA): TGTGCCAGCAACTCAGACCTCAGGGGAGTTTTCTCTGAAGCTTTCTTT.

This rearrangement joins TRBV7-8 to TRBJ2-7; D might be TRBD1 (6 bases). CDR1 and CDR2 (germline): SGHVS, FQNEAQ. V was pared by 5 bases and J by 3 bases, with 20 bases between. This CDR3 is built from 16 residues. CDR3: CASSTQAGDQNYEQYF. Written as DNA, the CDR3 is TGTGCCAGCAGCACGCAAGCAGGGGACCAAAACTACGAGCAGTACTTC. Together with reference TRBV7-8 and TRBJ2-7, the CDR3 gives the full variable domain: GAGVSQSPRYKVAKRGQDVALRCDPISGHVSLFWYQQALGQGPEFLTYFQNEAQLDKSGLPSDRFFAERPEGSVSTLKIQRTQQEDSAVYLCASSTQAGDQNYEQYFGPGTRLTVT.

The rearrangement uses TRBV4-1 and TRBJ2-1, with a tentative D call TRBD2 (5 bases). There are 15 residues in the CDR3. The V end was cut by 1 base, the J end by 7 bases, with 14 bases between. Germline-derived CDR1 and CDR2 are MGHRA and YSYEKL. The CDR3 DNA follows: TGCGCCAGCAGCCAAGCAAGCGGCGGCTTTAATGAGCAGTTCTTC. Translated, it gives CASSQASGGFNEQFF.

This clonotype is a singleton in its sample. For the CDR3, the DNA is TGTGCCAGCAGCTTACTGACTAGCGGGTCCCGGGATACGCAGTATTTT. Translating it yields CASSLLTSGSRDTQYF. The chain joins TRBV7-6 to TRBJ2-3; 10 bases map to TRBD2. The CDR3 is 16 amino acids. Looked up from germline, CDR1 is SGHVS and CDR2 is FNYEAQ. V shed 2 bases, J shed 6 bases, and the junction held 8 bases outside the gene matches.

This clonotype was observed a few times. V usage is TRBV20-1 and J usage is TRBJ2-1; the D gene could be TRBD1 or TRBD2 (5 bases each). Germline V gives CDR1 DFQATT, CDR2 SNEGSKA (reference sequence). The CDR3 totals 16 residues. V was clipped by 0 bases and J by 5 bases, with 17 bases between them. CDR3 residues: CSARDREGRVDNEQFF. In DNA form, the CDR3 reads TGCAGTGCTAGAGATCGAGAGGGGAGAGTGGACAATGAGCAGTTCTTC.

The gene calls are TRBV5-1 and TRBJ1-2, with TRBD1 matching 7 bases. There are 17 residues in the CDR3. Trimming at V came to 3 bases and at J to 2 bases, leaving 13 bases not matched to a gene. Germline lookup yields CDR1 SGHRS and CDR2 YFSETQ. The CDR3 here is CASSSGTDPQINYGYTF. CDR3 coding DNA: TGCGCCAGCAGCTCTGGGACAGACCCACAGATAAACTATGGCTACACCTTC.

The rearrangement joins TRBV7-9 to TRBJ2-5; 9 nucleotides line up with TRBD2. Germline-derived CDR1 and CDR2 are SEHNR and FQNEAQ (reference sequence). There are 16 residues in the CDR3. V was pared by 5 bases and J by 1 base, with 8 bases of the junction left unmatched. As DNA, the CDR3 is TGTGCCAGCAGCCCATTAGCGGGAGAGGGCCAAGAGACCCAGTACTTC. It encodes CASSPLAGEGQETQYF.

The rearrangement links TRBV6-2 or TRBV6-3 to TRBJ2-1; D uncertain. Trimming took off 4 bases at V and 12 bases at J, with 10 bases between the two ends. Germline lookup yields CDR1 MNHEY and CDR2 SVGEGT. This CDR3 has 11 amino acids. CDR3: CASSFGTGQFF. In nucleotides, the CDR3 is TGTGCCAGCAGTTTCGGAACGGGGCAGTTCTTC.